This entry is about one T cell receptor (beta chain). TCRdb redid the calling of the 5' RACE reads with MiXCR, one entry per CDR3 protein. The sample shows about 96,000 distinct CDR3 sequences, approximately 15% of them seen only once. Germline values: CDR1 SGHRS, CDR2 YFSETQ. V was pared by 8 bases and J by 4 bases, with 19 bases between. The CDR3 is made up of 15 amino acids. The sample comes from a study of T cells of healthy individuals. The clonotype originates from a human donor in good health. The gene calls are TRBV5-1 and TRBJ2-1; unclear D gene. CDR3 loop: CASSSTGGLYNEQFF. CDR3 DNA sequence: TGCGCCAGTTCCTCCACTGGCGGCTTGTACAATGAGCAGTTCTTC.